This T cell receptor beta chain came from a study of cytomegalovirus exposure and HLA in healthy donors. Overall study results and limits: As a later analysis revealed, most CMV-associated TCR beta chains appeared HLA-restricted. Across donors, sequencing depth was assumed by presence/absence analyses to be roughly uniform.

CDR3 length: 15 amino acids. V was clipped by 0 bases and J by 3 bases, with 12 bases between them. Germline lookup yields CDR1 MGHRA and CDR2 YSYEKL. Comment on this clone: What it binds is not known.

Use of 60 Vbeta and 13 Jbeta primers characterized the PCR. The data were produced by immunoSEQ multiplex PCR, yet TCRdb's version contains in-frame clones alone and is incomplete. Its listing shows fewer than 45,000 clones. The sequenced material came from PBMCs. The chain has TRBV4-1 and TRBJ2-7, with D perhaps matching TRBD2 (6 bases). The TCR sequence derives from a woman aged 25 to 39 in good health and CMV-seronegative. The CDR3 sequence: CASSQEPGLNYEQYF. CDR3 coding DNA: TGCGCCAGCAGCCAAGAACCGGGACTCAACTACGAGCAGTACTTC.